This TCR beta chain was recovered during a study of tumor-infiltrating lymphocytes in primary liver carcinoma. Findings and caveats of the study: Tumor-adjacent and tumor-blood pairs shared less of their repertoires than tumor region pairs shared. Tumors carried a top-250-clone fraction significantly exceeding that of blood (p = 0.039). Among top clones, only about 7.5-25% appeared in all five tumor regions.

It was from about 19-30 mg of unsorted bulk tissue that RNA and DNA were co-extracted. Infection with HBV was chronic in patients; they were treatment-naive. The CDR3 loop spans 14 amino acids. Looked up from germline, CDR1 is MNHNY and CDR2 is SVGAGI (reference sequence). On this clonotype itself: No antigen is known for it. One end of the junction is discordant with germline, which a read error may explain.

A constant-region primer primed TCR beta cDNA synthesis from roughly 500 ng of total RNA. Construction of TCR beta libraries relied on three successive nested multiplex PCR rounds employing slightly modified ARM-PCR. The opening two PCR rounds, around 9 cycles each, paired TRBV1-TRBV30 forward primers with a C-beta reverse primer. From the multiplex PCR reads, TCRdb called clonotypes with MiXCR, one entry per CDR3 protein. This sample has approximately 54,000 distinct CDR3 sequences, with about 73% found just once. Sequenced sample: liver tumor tissue from sampling region 2. Regarding subset: tumor region T2, inferior pole. The sequence was obtained from a man aged 35-49 years with primary liver carcinoma and hepatitis B virus infection. V gene TRBV6-6 combines with J gene TRBJ2-5; unclear D gene. The CDR3 nucleotides are TGTGCCAGCAGACAGTGGGCGACTTTCCAGACCCAGTGCTTC. It yields the protein CASRQWATFQTQCF.